This entry lists 19 T cell receptor beta chains sequenced from one sample in a study of regulatory T cells in long-lasting Graves disease. Relying on iRepertoire HTBI primers and Arm-PCR of CDR3 regions, the team built TCR beta libraries. TCRdb recomputed calls from the multiplex PCR reads with MiXCR, one row per CDR3 protein. The sample gives 350,000 to 400,000 distinct CDR3 sequences, roughly 17% of which show up once; roughly 21% is in the top ten. Time point in this sample: newly diagnosed GD, antithyroid drugs for less than 3 months. The authors made the TCR library using RNA they extracted from PBMCs. These data were also filed under a second study, of T cells in Graves' hyperthyroidism and ophthalmopathy.

This specimen was peripheral blood mononuclear cells (PBMCs), taken at new diagnosis, from a patient treated with antithyroid drugs. Receptors were obtained from a young woman with Graves disease.

The J gene is TRBJ1-6, the V gene TRBV27; D gene unclear. Germline V gives CDR1 MNHEY, CDR2 SMNVEV (reference sequence). V lost 1 base, J lost 7 bases, and 5 bases lay in between. This CDR3 region has 13 residues. The CDR3 DNA is TGTGCCAGCAGTTTATTCGGGAATTCACCCCTCCACTTT. Translation gives CASSLFGNSPLHF.

Ten or more counts support this clonotype. The rearrangement joins TRBV5-1 to TRBJ1-5, with D maybe TRBD1 (6 bases). Per germline, CDR1 SGHRS and CDR2 YFSETQ. The CDR3 is 14 residues long. Trimming cost V 0 bases and J 7 bases, with 11 bases left between them. CDR3 nucleotides: TGCGCCAGCAGCTTGGCCGGGACAACACAGCCCCAGCATTTT. Amino acids: CASSLAGTTQPQHF.

Only a few counts were recorded for this clonotype. This sequence joins TRBV5-8 and TRBJ1-5; 7 nucleotides agree with TRBD1. The CDR3 runs 13 residues. Germline loops: CDR1 SGHTS, CDR2 YDEGEE. The trim removed 7 bases at V and 6 bases at J, leaving 7 bases unmatched. The CDR3 sequence: CASRDPGGQPQHF. CDR3 bases: TGTGCCAGCCGGGACCCAGGGGGTCAGCCCCAGCATTTT.

The chain recombines TRBV10-3 with TRBJ2-2; 7 positions match TRBD2. This CDR3 comprises 14 residues. Unmatched junction bases numbered 7, after V lost 8 bases and J lost 4 bases. In germline, CDR1 is ENHRY, CDR2 SYGVKD. In nucleotides, the CDR3 is TGTGCCATCTCCGAGCGGGGTAGCACCGGGGAGCTGTTTTTT. Amino acid sequence: CAISERGSTGELFF.

This clonotype was seen at least ten times. The chain couples TRBV3-1 to TRBJ2-7, with D maybe TRBD1 (5 bases). The germline V and J ends were trimmed by 4 bases and 2 bases, with 9 bases remaining between them. This CDR3 spans 13 amino acids. Germline CDR1 reads LGHDT; CDR2 reads YNNKEL (reference sequence). CDR3 in amino acids: CASSPAGTYEQYF. DNA of the CDR3: TGTGCCAGCAGCCCGGCAGGGACCTACGAGCAGTACTTC.

There are many counts of this clonotype. The genes are TRBV28 and TRBJ1-4; no clear D gene. Germline CDR1 is MDHEN and CDR2 is SYDVKM. Trimming took off 6 bases at V and 3 bases at J, with 11 bases between the two ends. This CDR3 has 14 residues. CDR3 amino acids: CASRSPHPNEKLFF. Written as DNA, the CDR3 is TGTGCCAGCAGGTCTCCTCACCCTAATGAAAAACTGTTTTTT.

This clonotype was recorded many times. V usage is TRBV6-2 or TRBV6-3 and J usage is TRBJ2-1, with D maybe TRBD1 (6 bases). CDR1 and CDR2 from the germline V gene are MNHEY and SVGEGT. The CDR3 has 15 amino acids. The ends were cut back, 6 bases at V and 4 bases at J, with 16 bases in the middle. This chain's CDR3 is CASSLRGEGYNEQFF. The CDR3 region has the DNA TGTGCCAGCAGCCTCAGGGGAGAGGGGTACAATGAGCAGTTCTTC.

Turning to this clonotype: As the CDR3 is not closed by the conserved phenylalanine or tryptophan, this likely results from a read error. This chain joins TRBV3-1 and TRBJ1-6; TRBD1 agrees at 8 bases. The CDR3 sequence is 16 residues long. The V gene end was trimmed by 1 base and the J gene end by 7 bases; junction bases not matched to a gene: 6. Germline V CDR1 and CDR2: LGHDT, YNNKEL (reference sequence). This chain's CDR3 is CASSQGTGLRNSPLHC. CDR3 DNA sequence: TGTGCCAGCAGCCAAGGGACAGGGCTGCGCAATTCACCCCTCCACTGT.

This clonotype has ten or more counts. The chain couples TRBV28 to TRBJ2-7; 7 nucleotides line up with TRBD1. The CDR3 has 13 residues. Germline assignment: CDR1 MDHEN and CDR2 SYDVKM. V lost 7 bases and J lost 4; bases outside the gene matches: 7. CDR3 sequence (DNA): TGTGCCAGCAAAAGAGGGGGCGGATACGAGCAGTACTTC. The encoded protein is CASKRGGGYEQYF.

As regards this clonotype: Being one base from a much bigger clone, this may be a read error. This chain connects TRBV5-1 to TRBJ2-3; 9 bases fit TRBD2. The CDR3 has 16 residues. Trimming cost V 2 bases and J 8 bases; bases outside gene matches: 12. Germline CDR1 and CDR2: SGHRS and YFSETQ. The CDR3 spells CASSFGGGALAGTQYF. CDR3 bases: TGCGCCAGCAGCTTTGGCGGGGGGGCCCTTGCAGGTACGCAGTATTTT. Complete variable domain (other parts from reference TRBV5-1 and TRBJ2-3): KAGVTQTPRYLIKTRGQQVTLSCSPISGHRSVSWYQQTPGQGLQFLFEYFSETQRNKGNFPGRFSGRQFSNSRSEMNVSTLELGDSALYLCASSFGGGALAGTQYFGPGTRLTVL.

Of note for this clonotype: A much larger clone differs from this one at a single base, so this may be a read error. The J gene is TRBJ2-3, the V gene TRBV5-1; 12 positions agree with TRBD2. The last part of the DNA fits TRBJ2-1 better; the J call may be wrong. The CDR3 is 16 amino acids. The germline gives CDR1 SGHRS, CDR2 YFSETQ. The CDR3 DNA reads TGCGCCAGCAGCCCGACTAGCGGGGGCAAGGGGGGTGAGCAGTTCTTC. Translated: CASSPTSGGKGGEQFF.

This chain links TRBV7-3 with TRBJ2-2; 9 bases are a match to TRBD2. In germline, CDR1 is SGHTA, CDR2 FQGTGA. The CDR3 has 17 residues. V gave up 4 bases and J gave up 0 bases; unmatched junction bases: 6. CDR3 loop: CASSSAREGPNTGELFF. The CDR3 nucleotides read TGTGCCAGCAGCTCCGCGCGGGAGGGCCCGAACACCGGGGAGCTGTTTTTT.

Many counts were recorded for this clonotype. This sequence is one base from a far larger clone and is likely a read error. The chain has TRBV5-1 and TRBJ2-4; 11 bases align to TRBD2. With the DNA end fitting TRBJ2-1 better, the J assignment may be wrong. The CDR3 has 17 amino acids. Germline CDR1 is SGHRS and CDR2 is YFSETQ. Here the CDR3 reads CASSSQGTSGFYNGQFF. CDR3 nucleotide sequence: TGCGCCAGCAGCAGCCAAGGGACTAGCGGATTCTACAATGGGCAGTTCTTC.

The chain recombines TRBV11-2 with TRBJ2-5, with 9 bases lining up with TRBD2. The germline V gene has CDR1 SGHAT and CDR2 FQNNGV. V lost 4 bases to trimming and J lost 5 bases; unmatched junction nucleotides: 5. The CDR3 has 14 amino acids. CDR3 DNA sequence: TGTGCCAGCAGCTCTAGCGGGAATAGGGAGACCCAGTACTTC. Encoded protein: CASSSSGNRETQYF.

This chain's CDR3 is CSGRRAQETQYF. The CDR3 coding sequence is TGCAGCGGGCGGCGGGCCCAAGAGACCCAGTACTTC. V and J are TRBV29-1 and TRBJ2-5; the D gene is possibly TRBD2 (5 bases). The length of the CDR3 is 12 residues. The germline V gene has CDR1 SQVTM and CDR2 ANQGSEA. Trimming removed 7 bases at V and 1 base at J, with 10 bases between.

The chain uses TRBV9 and TRBJ2-3; tentatively, D is TRBD2 (6 bases). Trimming cost V 4 bases and J 5 bases, with 8 bases left between them. Germline loops: CDR1 SGDLS, CDR2 YYNGEE. The CDR3 has 12 residues. The CDR3 DNA reads as TGTGCCAGCAGCATCGGGAGAGATACGCAGTATTTT. Translation: CASSIGRDTQYF. Combining the CDR3 with reference TRBV9 and TRBJ2-3 gives the whole variable domain DSGVTQTPKHLITATGQRVTLRCSPRSGDLSVYWYQQSLDQGLQFLIQYYNGEERAKGNILERFSAQQFPDLHSELNLSSLELGDSALYFCASSIGRDTQYFGPGTRLTVL.

About this clonotype itself: A clone one base away is much larger, so this may be a read error. The V call is TRBV9, the J call TRBJ2-7; TRBD2 agrees at 9 bases. The CDR3 is 16 amino acids. V was pared by 3 bases and J by 5 bases, with 12 bases of the junction left unmatched. Looked up from germline, CDR1 is SGDLS and CDR2 is YYNGEE. CDR3 in amino acids: CASSAFGSGGVNEQYF. The CDR3 coding sequence is TGTGCCAGCAGCGCGTTCGGTAGCGGGGGAGTCAACGAGCAGTACTTC.

This clonotype was seen many times. The J gene is TRBJ2-5, the V gene TRBV20-1; 9 bases agree with TRBD2. The CDR3 consists of 15 residues. V was pared by 3 bases and J by 1 base, with 6 bases of the junction left unmatched. The germline gives CDR1 DFQATT, CDR2 SNEGSKA (reference sequence). As DNA, the CDR3 is TGCAGTGCTAGTGGAAGCGGGGGGACCCAAGAGACCCAGTACTTC. This sequence encodes CSASGSGGTQETQYF.

Comments on this clonotype: A junction boundary mismatches the germline segment, possibly from a read error. CDR3 sequence: CASRTGYNERFF. DNA for the CDR3: TGCGCCAGCAGGACAGGGTACAATGAGCGGTTCTTC. The V gene is TRBV5-1, the J gene TRBJ2-1, with 7 bases identical to TRBD1. The CDR3 contains 12 residues. CDR1 SGHRS and CDR2 YFSETQ come from the germline V gene.